A single T cell receptor beta chain is shown here with its context. This sample stems from a study of blood T cell repertoires in COVID-19. At the level of the study: Acute-phase and convalescent COVID-19 samples originated in the United States, Italy and Spain. The analysed material was cDNA or gDNA that came from T cells, B-cell-depleted T cells, or PBMCs.

Clinical history as reported by participants underpinned cohort assignment. The length of the CDR3 is 17 residues. CDR1 is SGHRS, CDR2 YFSETQ, per germline. Trimming took 3 bases from V and 4 from J; bases not matched to a gene: 7. In the original workflow: Reference gene primer amplification in the assay estimated nucleated cell counts. Sequencing used immunoSEQ multiplex PCR; TCRdb keeps in-frame clones, though not all of them. The V and J calls and clone size were taken over from that table, and D and trimming were inferred from the DNA. The sample contains a few hundred thousand clones, around 87% of which appear only once.

This TCR was sampled from a woman younger than 30 with acute COVID-19. The sequencing input was PBMCs or T cells enriched from blood (not recorded which). The chain links TRBV5-1 to TRBJ2-2, with 12 bases identical to TRBD1. CDR3 protein: CASSSRDRGPSTGELFF. The CDR3 bases are TGCGCCAGCAGCTCCCGGGACAGGGGGCCGAGCACCGGGGAGCTGTTTTTT.